This T cell receptor beta chain was retrieved from a study of blood T cell repertoires in COVID-19. Study context: Acute and convalescent COVID-19 specimens originated in the United States, Italy and Spain. PBMCs, B-cell-depleted T cells, or T cells provided the cDNA or gDNA that made up the material.

Trimming cost V 0 bases and J 3 bases, with 7 bases left between them. Germline V gene sequence: CDR1 SGDLS, CDR2 YYNGEE. The CDR3 covers 14 residues. Authors' data handling: Cell counts per sample came from amplifying reference gene primers. Some clones are missing from TCRdb's copy, which holds only in-frame ones; the method was immunoSEQ multiplex PCR. That table is the source of V, J and clone size, and D and trimming were worked out from the DNA. Counted here are 80,000 to 95,000 clones, over 70% occurring once; the ten biggest clones make up around 25%. Sequenced sample: peripheral blood. This chain uses TRBV9 with TRBJ1-3; unclear D gene. The sequence came from an elderly man with active or convalescent COVID-19. As DNA, the CDR3 is TGTGCCAGCAGCGTAGAAGGGAGTGGAAACACCATATATTTT. It specifies CASSVEGSGNTIYF. Supplemented by reference TRBV9 and TRBJ1-3, the full variable domain reads DSGVTQTPKHLITATGQRVTLRCSPRSGDLSVYWYQQSLDQGLQFLIQYYNGEERAKGNILERFSAQQFPDLHSELNLSSLELGDSALYFCASSVEGSGNTIYFGEGSWLTVV.